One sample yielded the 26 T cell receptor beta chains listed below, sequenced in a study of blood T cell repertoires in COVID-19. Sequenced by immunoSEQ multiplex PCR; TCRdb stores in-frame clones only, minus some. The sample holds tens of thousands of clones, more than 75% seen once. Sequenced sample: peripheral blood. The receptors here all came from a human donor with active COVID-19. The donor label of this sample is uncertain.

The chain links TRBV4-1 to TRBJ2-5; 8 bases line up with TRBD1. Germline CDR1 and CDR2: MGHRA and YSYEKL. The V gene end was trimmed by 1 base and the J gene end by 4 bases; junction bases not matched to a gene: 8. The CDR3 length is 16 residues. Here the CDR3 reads CASSQAPGQAGETQYF. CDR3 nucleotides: TGCGCCAGCAGCCAAGCCCCGGGACAGGCGGGAGAGACCCAGTACTTC.

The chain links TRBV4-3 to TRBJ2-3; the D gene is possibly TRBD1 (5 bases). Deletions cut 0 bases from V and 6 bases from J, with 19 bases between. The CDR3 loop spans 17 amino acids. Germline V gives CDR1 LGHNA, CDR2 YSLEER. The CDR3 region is CASSQETQVIVGDTQYF. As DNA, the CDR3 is TGCGCCAGCAGCCAAGAGACACAGGTCATCGTGGGGGATACGCAGTATTTT.

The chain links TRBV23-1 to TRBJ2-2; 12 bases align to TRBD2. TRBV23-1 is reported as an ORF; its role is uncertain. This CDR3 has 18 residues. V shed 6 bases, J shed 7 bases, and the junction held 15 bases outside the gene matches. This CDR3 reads CASSLIRTSGIVRGELFF. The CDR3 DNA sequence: TGCGCCAGCAGCCTAATACGGACTAGCGGGATCGTTCGCGGGGAGCTGTTTTTT.

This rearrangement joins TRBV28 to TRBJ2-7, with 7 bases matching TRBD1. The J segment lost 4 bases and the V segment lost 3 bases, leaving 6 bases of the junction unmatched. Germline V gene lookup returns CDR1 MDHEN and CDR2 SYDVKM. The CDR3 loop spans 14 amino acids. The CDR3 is CASSFEGGRYEQYF. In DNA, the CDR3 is TGTGCCAGCAGTTTTGAAGGGGGCCGATACGAGCAGTACTTC. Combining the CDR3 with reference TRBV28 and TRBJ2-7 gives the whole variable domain DVKVTQSSRYLVKRTGEKVFLECVQDMDHENMFWYRQDPGLGLRLIYFSYDVKMKEKGDIPEGYSVSREKKERFSLILESASTNQTSMYLCASSFEGGRYEQYFGPGTRLTVT.

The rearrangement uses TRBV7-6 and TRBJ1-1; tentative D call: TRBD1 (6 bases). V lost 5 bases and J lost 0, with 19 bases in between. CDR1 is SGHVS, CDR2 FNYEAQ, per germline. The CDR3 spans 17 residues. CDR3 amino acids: CASSPPLRGSLNTEAFF. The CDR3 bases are TGTGCCAGCAGCCCCCCGTTGAGGGGGTCGTTGAACACTGAAGCTTTCTTT.

The DNA for the CDR3 is TGTGCCAGCAGCTTGGTCTCCGTTATTCAAGAGACCCAGTACTTC. Protein sequence: CASSLVSVIQETQYF. The chain links TRBV5-8 to TRBJ2-5; D is unresolved. The CDR3 is made up of 15 amino acids. Trimming left V 0 bases short and J 2 bases short, with 11 bases between. Germline lookup yields CDR1 SGHTS and CDR2 YDEGEE.

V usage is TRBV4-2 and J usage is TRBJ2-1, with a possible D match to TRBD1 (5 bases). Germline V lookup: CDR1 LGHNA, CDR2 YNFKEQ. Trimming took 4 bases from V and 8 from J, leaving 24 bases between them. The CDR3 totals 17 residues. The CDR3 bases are TGTGCCAGCAGCCCCACCACCGTCCGCCATCAGGGCTATGAGCAGTTCTTC. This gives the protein CASSPTTVRHQGYEQFF.

Here the CDR3 reads CASSPRGGSGGLRNEQFF. The CDR3 DNA reads as TGTGCCAGCAGCCCCCGGGGCGGTAGCGGGGGGCTTCGCAATGAGCAGTTCTTC. V and J are TRBV9 and TRBJ2-1, with 10 bases identical to TRBD2. The germline gives CDR1 SGDLS, CDR2 YYNGEE. The CDR3 spans 18 residues. The V gene end was trimmed by 4 bases and the J gene end by 6 bases; junction bases not matched to a gene: 16.

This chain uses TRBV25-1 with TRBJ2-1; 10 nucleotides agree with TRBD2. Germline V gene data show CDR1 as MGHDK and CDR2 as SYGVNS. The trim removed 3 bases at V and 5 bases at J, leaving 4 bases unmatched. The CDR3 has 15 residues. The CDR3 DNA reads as TGTGCCAGCAGTGAGGGGACTAGCGCCCACAATGAGCAGTTCTTC. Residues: CASSEGTSAHNEQFF.

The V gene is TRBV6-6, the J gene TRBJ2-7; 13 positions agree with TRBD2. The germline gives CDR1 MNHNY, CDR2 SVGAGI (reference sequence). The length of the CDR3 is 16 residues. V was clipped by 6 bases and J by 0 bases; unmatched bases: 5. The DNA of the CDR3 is TGTGCCAGCAGGTGGACTAGCGGGAGCCTCTCCTACGAGCAGTACTTC. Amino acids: CASRWTSGSLSYEQYF.

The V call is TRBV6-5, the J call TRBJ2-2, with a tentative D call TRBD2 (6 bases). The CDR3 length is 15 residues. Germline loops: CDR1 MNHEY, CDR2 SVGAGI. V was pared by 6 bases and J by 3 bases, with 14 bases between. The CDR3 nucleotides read TGTGCCAGCAGCGACGTCGGGGAGGACACCGGGGAGCTGTTTTTT. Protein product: CASSDVGEDTGELFF.

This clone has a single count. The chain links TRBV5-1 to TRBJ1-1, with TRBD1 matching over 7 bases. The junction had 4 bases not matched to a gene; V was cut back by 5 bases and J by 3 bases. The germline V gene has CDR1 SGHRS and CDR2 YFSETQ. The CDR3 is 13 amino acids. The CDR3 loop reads CASRYTGDTEAFF. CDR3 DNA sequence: TGCGCCAGCAGATATACAGGGGACACTGAAGCTTTCTTT.

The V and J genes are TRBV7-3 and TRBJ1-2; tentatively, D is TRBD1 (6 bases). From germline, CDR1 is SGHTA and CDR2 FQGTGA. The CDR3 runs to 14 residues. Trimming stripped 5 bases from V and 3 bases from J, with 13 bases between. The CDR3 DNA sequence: TGTGCCAGCAGCCCTGGACAGACGGACTATGGCTACACCTTC. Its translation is CASSPGQTDYGYTF.

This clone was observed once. This chain's CDR3 is CASSNQTPGYTF. The CDR3 nucleotides are TGTGCCAGCAGTAACCAGACACCTGGCTACACCTTC. The chain couples TRBV6-5 to TRBJ1-2; the D is unclear. V was trimmed by 5 bases and J by 7 bases, leaving 11 bases between them. The CDR3 spans 12 residues. Germline V gene data show CDR1 as MNHEY and CDR2 as SVGAGI.

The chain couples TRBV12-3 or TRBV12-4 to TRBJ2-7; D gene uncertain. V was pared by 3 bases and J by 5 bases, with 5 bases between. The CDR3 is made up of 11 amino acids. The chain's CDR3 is CASSLFDEQYF. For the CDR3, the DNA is TGTGCCAGCAGTTTGTTCGACGAGCAGTACTTC.

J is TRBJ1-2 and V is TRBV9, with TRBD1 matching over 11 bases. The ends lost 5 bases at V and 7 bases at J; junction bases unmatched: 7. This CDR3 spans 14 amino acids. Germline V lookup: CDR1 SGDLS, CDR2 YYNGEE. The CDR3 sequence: CASRSGQGAFGYTF. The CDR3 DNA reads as TGTGCCAGCAGGAGCGGACAGGGGGCGTTTGGCTACACCTTC. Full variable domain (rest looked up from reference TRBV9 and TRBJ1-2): DSGVTQTPKHLITATGQRVTLRCSPRSGDLSVYWYQQSLDQGLQFLIQYYNGEERAKGNILERFSAQQFPDLHSELNLSSLELGDSALYFCASRSGQGAFGYTFGSGTRLTVV.

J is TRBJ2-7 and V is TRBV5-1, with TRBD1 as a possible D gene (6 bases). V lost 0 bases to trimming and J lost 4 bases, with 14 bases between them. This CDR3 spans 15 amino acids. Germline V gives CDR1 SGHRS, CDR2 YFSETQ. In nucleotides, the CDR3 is TGCGCCAGCAGCTTGGAGCAGGGGCTAAAATACGAGCAGTACTTC. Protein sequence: CASSLEQGLKYEQYF. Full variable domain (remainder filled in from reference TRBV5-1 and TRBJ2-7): KAGVTQTPRYLIKTRGQQVTLSCSPISGHRSVSWYQQTPGQGLQFLFEYFSETQRNKGNFPGRFSGRQFSNSRSEMNVSTLELGDSALYLCASSLEQGLKYEQYFGPGTRLTVT.

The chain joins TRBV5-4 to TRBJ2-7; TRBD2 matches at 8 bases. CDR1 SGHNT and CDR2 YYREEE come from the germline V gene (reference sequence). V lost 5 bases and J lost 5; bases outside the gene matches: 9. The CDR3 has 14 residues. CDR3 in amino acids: CASSPGGGPNEQYF. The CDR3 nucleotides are TGTGCCAGCAGTCCCGGGGGGGGGCCAAACGAGCAGTACTTC.

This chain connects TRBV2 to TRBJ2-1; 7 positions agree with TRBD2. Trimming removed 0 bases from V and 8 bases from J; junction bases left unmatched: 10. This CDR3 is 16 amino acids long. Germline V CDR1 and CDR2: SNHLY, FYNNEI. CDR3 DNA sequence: TGTGCCAGCAGTGAAGCGCTTCGGGGGGACTCTGATGAGCAGTTCTTC. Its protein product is CASSEALRGDSDEQFF.

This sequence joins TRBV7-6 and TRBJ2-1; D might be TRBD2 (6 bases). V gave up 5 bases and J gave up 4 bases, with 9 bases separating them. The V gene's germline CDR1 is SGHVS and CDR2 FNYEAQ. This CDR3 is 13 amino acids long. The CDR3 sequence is CASSPGTYNEQFF. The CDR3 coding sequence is TGTGCCAGCAGCCCCGGGACTTACAATGAGCAGTTCTTC.

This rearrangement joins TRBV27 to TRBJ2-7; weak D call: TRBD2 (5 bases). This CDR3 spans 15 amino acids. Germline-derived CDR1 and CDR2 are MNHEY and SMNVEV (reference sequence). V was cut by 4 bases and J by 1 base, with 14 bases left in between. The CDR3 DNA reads TGTGCCAGCAGTTCCCTTAGACGGACTTCCTACGAGCAGTACTTC. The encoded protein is CASSSLRRTSYEQYF.

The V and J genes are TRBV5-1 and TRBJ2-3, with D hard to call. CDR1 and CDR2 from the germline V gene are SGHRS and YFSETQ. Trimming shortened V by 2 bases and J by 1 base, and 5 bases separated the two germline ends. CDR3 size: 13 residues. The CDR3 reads CASSFSGTDTQYF. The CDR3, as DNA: TGCGCCAGCAGCTTTTCGGGCACAGATACGCAGTATTTT.

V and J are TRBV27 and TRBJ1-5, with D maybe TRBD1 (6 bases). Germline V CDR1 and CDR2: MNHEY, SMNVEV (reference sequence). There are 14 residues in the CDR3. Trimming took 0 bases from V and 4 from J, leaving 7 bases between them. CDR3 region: CASSLSGGNQPQHF. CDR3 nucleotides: TGTGCCAGCAGTTTATCAGGGGGAAATCAGCCCCAGCATTTT.

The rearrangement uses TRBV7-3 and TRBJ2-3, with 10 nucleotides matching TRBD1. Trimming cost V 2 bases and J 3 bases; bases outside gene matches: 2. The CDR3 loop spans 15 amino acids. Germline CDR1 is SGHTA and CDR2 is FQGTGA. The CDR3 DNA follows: TGTGCCAGCAGCTTAGCGGGACAGGGGACAGATACGCAGTATTTT. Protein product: CASSLAGQGTDTQYF.

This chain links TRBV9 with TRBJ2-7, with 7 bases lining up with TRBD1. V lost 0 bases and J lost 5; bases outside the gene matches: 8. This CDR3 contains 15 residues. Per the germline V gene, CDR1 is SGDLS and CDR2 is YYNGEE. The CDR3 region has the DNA TGTGCCAGCAGCGTAGAGGGGGCGAAGATGAACGAGCAGTACTTC. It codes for CASSVEGAKMNEQYF. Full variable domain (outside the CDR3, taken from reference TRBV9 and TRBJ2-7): DSGVTQTPKHLITATGQRVTLRCSPRSGDLSVYWYQQSLDQGLQFLIQYYNGEERAKGNILERFSAQQFPDLHSELNLSSLELGDSALYFCASSVEGAKMNEQYFGPGTRLTVT.

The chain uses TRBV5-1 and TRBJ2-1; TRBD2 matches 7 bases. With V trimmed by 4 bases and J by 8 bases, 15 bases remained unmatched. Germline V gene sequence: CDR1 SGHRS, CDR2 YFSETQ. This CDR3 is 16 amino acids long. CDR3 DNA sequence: TGCGCCAGCAGCCCAGGTGCTAGCGGACTTCGGGATGAGCAGTTCTTC. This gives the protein CASSPGASGLRDEQFF.